This note documents a single T cell receptor (beta chain) sequence. None of the donors, who were healthy HIV-negative adults, had recently had acute infections or vaccinations. The data stem from a study of shared clonotypes between healthy human individuals. Study context: Three plates were used per donor for CD4 naive, three for CD4 memory, two for CD8 naive and one for CD8 memory.

The ends were cut back, 4 bases at V and 3 bases at J, with 13 bases in the middle. Germline V gene data show CDR1 as SGHRS and CDR2 as YFSETQ. The CDR3 totals 14 residues. Some clones are missing from TCRdb's copy, which holds only in-frame ones; the method was immunoSEQ multiplex PCR. This table holds over a million clones, about 84% found once. The TCR was taken from a man younger than 30 in good health. Some clones in this sample may be carry-over from other donors' samples. Sequencing was done on a sample of memory CD4+ T cells from PBMCs. Specified subset: CD45RA-negative fraction. This chain links TRBV5-1 with TRBJ1-1; D is unresolved. The CDR3 spells CASSPHRTDTEAFF. CDR3 bases: TGCGCCAGCAGCCCCCACCGAACGGACACTGAAGCTTTCTTT.